This is a list of T cell receptor beta chains from one sample in a study of T cells in Graves' hyperthyroidism and ophthalmopathy. TCRdb analysed the multiplex PCR reads with MiXCR anew, one entry per CDR3 protein. The sample holds 500,000 to 650,000 distinct CDR3 sequences; roughly 17% are singletons and the top ten take around 17%. Sequenced input: blood. These receptor sequences come from a woman aged 18 to 35 with Graves' ophthalmopathy. Each CDR3 is given with its conserved first and last residue. A D gene is named only where the DNA matches it firmly. Some rows have no size entry. The others give once, few or many, or a class for an expanded clone.

d_gene	v_gene	abundance	j_gene	CDR3aa	CDR3nt
.	TRBV4-1	.	TRBJ1-1	CASSQGGNPEAFF	TGCGCCAGCAGCCAAGGGGGAAACCCAGAAGCTTTCTTT
.	TRBV27	many	TRBJ1-2	CASSLLGRNYGYTF	TGTGCCAGCAGTCTCCTCGGCAGAAACTATGGCTACACCTTC
TRBD2	TRBV4-1	.	TRBJ2-5	CASSRHFSSGGQETQYF	TGCGCCAGCAGCCGACATTTCTCTAGCGGGGGACAAGAGACCCAGTACTTC
TRBD1	TRBV6-2/TRBV6-3	many	TRBJ2-7	CASSDLTGSYYEQYF	TGTGCCAGCAGTGACTTGACAGGGAGCTACTACGAGCAGTACTTC
TRBD1	TRBV19	few	TRBJ1-5	CASSIKGGDQPQHF	TGTGCCAGTAGTATAAAAGGGGGCGATCAGCCCCAGCATTTT
.	TRBV30	many	TRBJ1-6	CAWSDLQGSPLHF	TGTGCCTGGAGTGATCTCCAGGGGTCACCCCTCCACTTT
.	TRBV14	.	TRBJ2-1	CASSQVAVTEQFF	TGTGCCAGCAGCCAAGTCGCTGTTACTGAGCAGTTCTTC
TRBD2	TRBV12-3/TRBV12-4	few	TRBJ2-2	CASSPSGGEAGELFF	TGTGCCAGCAGCCCTAGCGGGGGGGAGGCCGGGGAGCTGTTTTTT
.	TRBV2	many	TRBJ2-5	CATVRPGAMETQYF	TGTGCCACCGTTCGCCCGGGGGCGATGGAGACCCAGTACTTC
TRBD1	TRBV12-3/TRBV12-4	many	TRBJ1-2	CASSITRTGGEGTYGYTF	TGTGCCAGCAGCATCACCCGGACAGGGGGCGAAGGTACCTATGGCTACACCTTC
.	TRBV11-3	many	TRBJ1-2	CASSQKRDIYYGYTF	TGTGCCAGCAGCCAAAAAAGGGACATTTACTATGGCTACACCTTC
.	TRBV7-2	.	TRBJ2-1	CASSLEGGTYEQFF	TGTGCCAGCAGCTTAGAGGGGGGAACGTATGAGCAGTTCTTC
.	TRBV7-9	many	TRBJ1-1	CASSPRGLEAFF	TGTGCCAGCAGCCCCAGGGGCCTTGAAGCTTTCTTT
.	TRBV3-1	.	TRBJ1-2	CASSQDRIQTKQGYTF	TGTGCCAGCAGCCAAGATCGGATACAAACTAAACAAGGCTACACCTTC
.	TRBV4-1	many	TRBJ2-1	CASSQRLGGYNEQFF	TGCGCCAGCAGCCAAAGACTAGGCGGATACAATGAGCAGTTCTTC
.	TRBV10-3	.	TRBJ2-1	CAIRTDTDNEQFF	TGTGCCATCAGGACAGACACTGACAATGAGCAGTTCTTC
.	TRBV9	few	TRBJ1-3	CASSGIYALSGNTIYF	TGTGCCAGCAGCGGAATATACGCCTTGAGTGGAAACACCATATATTTT
TRBD1	TRBV29-1	.	TRBJ2-7	CSVVGGRKSYEQYF	TGCAGCGTTGTAGGGGGCCGGAAGTCCTACGAGCAGTACTTC
.	TRBV30	.	TRBJ1-1	CAWSYGWNTEAFF	TGTGCCTGGAGTTATGGGTGGAACACTGAAGCTTTCTTT
.	TRBV20-1	few	TRBJ2-1	CSAHPGELRYYNEQFF	TGCAGTGCGCACCCAGGAGAGCTCAGGTACTACAATGAGCAGTTCTTC
.	TRBV2	many	TRBJ2-1	CASRGNIRNEQFF	TGTGCCAGCAGGGGGAATATACGAAATGAGCAGTTCTTC
TRBD1	TRBV28	.	TRBJ1-2	CASSGTGGTNYGYTF	TGTGCCAGCAGTGGTACAGGGGGAACAAACTATGGCTACACCTTC
TRBD1	TRBV30	few	TRBJ1-5	CAWSIKGAGAGQPQHF	TGTGCCTGGAGTATAAAGGGGGCGGGAGCTGGACAGCCCCAGCATTTT
TRBD2	TRBV11-3	few	TRBJ2-1	CASSFSGTSDYNEQFF	TGTGCCAGCAGCTTTTCCGGGACTAGCGACTACAATGAGCAGTTCTTC
.	TRBV29-1	.	TRBJ1-1	CSVEGQMNTEAFF	TGCAGCGTTGAGGGTCAAATGAACACTGAAGCTTTCTTT
.	TRBV20-1	many	TRBJ2-1	CSAEDRDTYNEQFF	TGCAGTGCGGAAGACAGAGACACGTACAATGAGCAGTTCTTC